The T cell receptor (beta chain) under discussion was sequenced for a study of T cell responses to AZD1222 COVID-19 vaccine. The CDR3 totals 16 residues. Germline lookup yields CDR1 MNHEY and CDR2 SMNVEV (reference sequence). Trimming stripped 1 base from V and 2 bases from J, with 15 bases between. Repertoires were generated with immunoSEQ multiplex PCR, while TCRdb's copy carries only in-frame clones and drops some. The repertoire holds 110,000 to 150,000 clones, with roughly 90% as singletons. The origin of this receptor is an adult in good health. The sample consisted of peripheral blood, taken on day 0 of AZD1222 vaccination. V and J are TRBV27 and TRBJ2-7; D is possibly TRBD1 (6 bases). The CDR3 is CASSLWNPGQPYEQYF. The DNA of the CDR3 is TGTGCCAGCAGTTTATGGAATCCGGGACAACCCTACGAGCAGTACTTC.